This T cell receptor beta chain emerged from a study of memory CD4+ T cells and cytomegalovirus serostatus. The overall study: Of the healthy Belgian adults, several were CMV seropositive and 20 to 30 seronegative.

Study-level points and caveats: The CMV-associated TCR signature appears largely within the CD4+ memory repertoire.

A word on this clone: Its antigen remains unknown.

TCRdb's table, derived via immunoSEQ multiplex PCR, lists solely in-frame clones and lacks some. The sample consists of some 56,000 clones, roughly 82% of them appearing once. Trimming removed 4 bases at V and 5 bases at J, with 16 bases between. The germline V gene has CDR1 SGHDT and CDR2 YYEEEE. The CDR3 is 14 residues long. Single viable CD3+CD4+CD8-CD45RO+ cells were sorted as the memory CD4+ T cells. Total CD4+ T cells were enriched by CD4 positive selection. Material for sequencing was memory CD4+ T cells from blood. The clonotype comes from an adult in good health and CMV-seronegative. The J gene is TRBJ2-7, the V gene TRBV5-6; the D gene is possibly TRBD1 (6 bases). This CDR3 reads CASSPLTGINEQYF. CDR3 bases: TGTGCCAGCAGCCCACTCACAGGGATCAACGAGCAGTACTTC.